The entry that follows covers one TCR beta chain sequence. This table comes from immunoSEQ multiplex PCR, and its TCRdb copy is limited to in-frame clones, with some not included. The sample carries about 100,000 clones, roughly 90% recorded once. The data stem from a study of T cell changes during pregnancy in multiple sclerosis. Germline lookup yields CDR1 SGDLS and CDR2 YYNGEE. V lost 0 bases, J lost 8 bases, and 17 bases lay in between. The CDR3 covers 15 residues. This receptor was obtained from a female donor with multiple sclerosis, enrolled in a pregnancy study. The sequencing here drew on peripheral blood, taken after pregnancy. The gene calls are TRBV9 and TRBJ1-2; the D is unclear. As DNA, the CDR3 is TGTGCCAGCAGCGTAGGGGCCGAGAGGGTTGGCGGCTACACCTTC. It encodes CASSVGAERVGGYTF. Together with reference TRBV9 and TRBJ1-2, the CDR3 gives the full variable domain: DSGVTQTPKHLITATGQRVTLRCSPRSGDLSVYWYQQSLDQGLQFLIQYYNGEERAKGNILERFSAQQFPDLHSELNLSSLELGDSALYFCASSVGAERVGGYTFGSGTRLTVV.